This is a list of T cell receptor beta chains from one sample in a study of blood T cell repertoires in COVID-19. Measured with immunoSEQ multiplex PCR; TCRdb has only the in-frame clones, and not every one. The table includes some 300,000 clones, about 85% detected once. The sample comprised peripheral blood. These receptors were obtained from a man between 18 and 35 years old with active or convalescent COVID-19. Each CDR3 is given with its conserved first and last residue. D genes are given only for firm matches. For some rows the clone size is stated as once, few or many, or as a class when expanded; others skip it.

j_call,d_call,v_call,clone_size,cdr3_aa,cdr3_nt
TRBJ2-5,NA,TRBV7-8,NA,CASSLSRLLGETQYF,TGTGCCAGCAGCTTATCCCGGCTCCTCGGGGAGACCCAGTACTTC
TRBJ1-1,TRBD1,TRBV7-9,NA,CASSLRQGVGTEAFF,TGTGCCAGCAGCTTGCGACAGGGGGTCGGGACTGAAGCTTTCTTT
TRBJ2-1,TRBD2,TRBV6-5,NA,CASKAGEFYNEQFF,TGTGCCAGCAAGGCGGGGGAATTTTACAATGAGCAGTTCTTC
TRBJ2-2,TRBD2,TRBV5-1,NA,CARDLAGAKNTGELFF,TGCGCCAGAGACTTAGCGGGGGCGAAGAACACCGGGGAGCTGTTTTTT
TRBJ1-2,NA,TRBV6-5,NA,CASRRVYGYTF,TGTGCCAGCAGGCGAGTCTATGGCTACACCTTC
TRBJ2-7,NA,TRBV2,NA,CASSGYEQYF,TGTGCCAGCTCCGGCTACGAGCAGTACTTC
TRBJ2-3,TRBD2,TRBV9,NA,CASSLGTSGTDTQYF,TGTGCCAGCAGCCTCGGGACTAGCGGCACAGATACGCAGTATTTT
TRBJ1-6,NA,TRBV4-1,NA,CASSQELRSPLHF,TGCGCCAGCAGCCAAGAACTCCGATCACCCCTCCACTTT
TRBJ2-3,NA,TRBV4-3,NA,CASSQGPEDTQYF,TGCGCCAGCAGCCAAGGGCCAGAAGATACGCAGTATTTT
TRBJ1-1,NA,TRBV18,NA,CASSPAAEAFF,TGTGCCAGCTCACCGGCGGCTGAAGCTTTCTTT
TRBJ1-3,TRBD1,TRBV9,NA,CASSSQGVNSGNTIYF,TGTGCCAGCAGCTCCCAGGGGGTTAACTCTGGAAACACCATATATTTT
TRBJ1-1,NA,TRBV7-7,NA,CASSPLRQNTEAFF,TGTGCCAGCAGCCCTCTCCGACAGAACACTGAAGCTTTCTTT
TRBJ1-2,NA,TRBV5-6,few,CASSLSGNRKFGYTF,TGTGCCAGCAGCTTGTCGGGGAATCGAAAGTTTGGCTACACCTTC
TRBJ2-2,TRBD2,TRBV5-4,NA,CASSLASSGNTGELFF,TGTGCCAGCAGCTTGGCGTCTAGCGGAAACACCGGGGAGCTGTTTTTT
TRBJ1-4,NA,TRBV20-1,NA,CSASVSGDEKLFF,TGCAGTGCTAGTGTATCAGGGGATGAAAAACTGTTTTTT
TRBJ1-1,TRBD1,TRBV3-1/TRBV3-2,NA,CASSQETGLFTEAFF,TGTGCCAGCAGCCAAGAGACAGGGTTGTTCACTGAAGCTTTCTTT
TRBJ2-7,NA,TRBV6-4,NA,CASSEYPGTGKQYF,TGTGCCAGCAGTGAATACCCGGGGACTGGAAAGCAGTACTTC
TRBJ2-5,NA,TRBV3-1/TRBV3-2,NA,CASSQPDRQETQYF,TGTGCCAGCAGCCAGCCCGACAGGCAAGAGACCCAGTACTTC
TRBJ2-1,TRBD2,TRBV7-9,NA,CASSFQGGVNEQFF,TGTGCCAGCAGCTTTCAGGGAGGGGTCAATGAGCAGTTCTTC
TRBJ1-1,NA,TRBV19,few,CASSIHAGNTEAFF,TGTGCCAGTAGTATTCATGCCGGGAACACTGAAGCTTTCTTT
TRBJ1-5,NA,TRBV5-6,NA,CASSPGVGQPQHF,TGTGCCAGCAGCCCCGGGGTCGGGCAGCCCCAGCATTTT
TRBJ2-1,TRBD2,TRBV7-9,NA,CASSLVDEGRAGNEQFF,TGTGCCAGCAGCTTGGTAGATGAGGGGAGGGCGGGGAATGAGCAGTTCTTC
TRBJ2-2,TRBD2,TRBV11-3,NA,CASNSGGGTGELFF,TGTGCCAGCAACAGCGGGGGAGGCACCGGGGAGCTGTTTTTT
TRBJ2-7,TRBD1,TRBV27,NA,CASSPGQGYEQYF,TGTGCCAGCAGTCCCGGACAGGGCTACGAGCAGTACTTC
TRBJ2-1,TRBD2,TRBV2,NA,CASSEQRGLALNEQFF,TGTGCCAGCAGTGAACAAAGAGGACTAGCGCTCAATGAGCAGTTCTTC
TRBJ1-1,NA,TRBV2,NA,CASRVDRHEAFF,TGTGCCAGCAGGGTAGACAGGCATGAAGCTTTCTTT
TRBJ2-7,TRBD2,TRBV28,NA,CASINSGRVYEQYF,TGTGCCAGCATAAACAGCGGGAGGGTCTACGAGCAGTACTTC
TRBJ2-1,TRBD2,TRBV28,NA,CASSLPGRLAGDNEQFF,TGTGCCAGCAGTCTTCCGGGGAGGCTAGCGGGAGATAATGAGCAGTTCTTC
TRBJ2-1,TRBD2,TRBV6-5,NA,CALTGGLAGLGEQFF,TGTGCCTTAACCGGGGGACTAGCGGGTTTGGGTGAGCAGTTCTTC
TRBJ2-1,NA,TRBV5-6,NA,CASSLVVLHNEQFF,TGTGCCAGCAGCTTGGTAGTACTTCACAATGAGCAGTTCTTC
TRBJ2-1,TRBD2,TRBV6-6,once,CASSLAIEVQRGLSSYNEQFF,TGTGCCAGCAGCCTCGCAATTGAGGTTCAGCGGGGGTTAAGCTCCTACAATGAGCAGTTCTTC
TRBJ2-7,TRBD1,TRBV27,NA,CASSLATGTGSEQYF,TGTGCCAGCAGTTTGGCGACCGGGACAGGCTCCGAGCAGTACTTC
TRBJ1-3,TRBD1,TRBV18,NA,CASSPGGQGNTIYF,TGTGCCAGCTCACCAGGGGGACAGGGAAACACCATATATTTT
TRBJ1-1,NA,TRBV7-6,once,CASSPYTEAFF,TGTGCCAGCAGTCCATACACTGAAGCTTTCTTT
TRBJ1-1,NA,TRBV20-1,few,CSASPSVNTEAFF,TGCAGTGCTAGTCCAAGCGTGAACACTGAAGCTTTCTTT
TRBJ2-3,TRBD2,TRBV11-2,once,CASSLAGGSTDTQYF,TGTGCCAGCAGCCTAGCGGGAGGTAGCACAGATACGCAGTATTTT
TRBJ2-7,TRBD1,TRBV7-9,NA,CASKGQGPYEQYF,TGTGCCAGCAAGGGACAGGGGCCTTACGAGCAGTACTTC
TRBJ1-1,TRBD1,TRBV4-2,NA,CASSQLQGALGTEAFF,TGTGCCAGCAGCCAGCTACAGGGGGCTTTGGGTACTGAAGCTTTCTTT
TRBJ1-4,TRBD1,TRBV27,NA,CASTEGAGNEKLFF,TGTGCCAGCACCGAGGGGGCGGGTAATGAAAAACTGTTTTTT
TRBJ2-2,NA,TRBV27,once,CASRQFTGELFF,TGTGCCAGTCGACAGTTTACGGGGGAGCTGTTTTTT